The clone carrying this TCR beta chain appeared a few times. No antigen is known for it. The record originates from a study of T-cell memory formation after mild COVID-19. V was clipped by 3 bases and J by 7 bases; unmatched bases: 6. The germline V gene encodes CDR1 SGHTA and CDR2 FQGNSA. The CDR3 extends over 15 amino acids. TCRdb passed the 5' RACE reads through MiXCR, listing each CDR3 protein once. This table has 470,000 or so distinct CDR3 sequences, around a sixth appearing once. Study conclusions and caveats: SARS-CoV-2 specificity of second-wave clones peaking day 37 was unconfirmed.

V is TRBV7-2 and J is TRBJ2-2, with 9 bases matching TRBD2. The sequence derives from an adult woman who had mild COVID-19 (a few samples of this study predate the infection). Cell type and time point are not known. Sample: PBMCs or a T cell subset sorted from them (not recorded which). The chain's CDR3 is CASSFAGGPGGELFF. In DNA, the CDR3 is TGTGCCAGCAGCTTCGCGGGAGGGCCTGGCGGGGAGCTGTTTTTT. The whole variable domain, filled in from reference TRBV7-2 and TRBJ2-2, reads GAGVSQSPSNKVTEKGKDVELRCDPISGHTALYWYRQSLGQGLEFLIYFQGNSAPDKSGLPSDRFSAERTGGSVSTLTIQRTQQEDSAVYLCASSFAGGPGGELFFGEGSRLTVL.